This record covers a single T cell receptor beta chain. Its specificity is unknown. The data were taken from a study of graft-versus-host responses after intestinal transplantation. Regarding the study as a whole: High graft-versus-host to host-versus-graft clonal ratios were found in allografts of patients who had graft-donor T cell macrochimerism.

Assay used: immunoSEQ multiplex PCR; TCRdb lists only in-frame clones, some missing. The data show fewer than 75,000 clones, over 85% seen once. The origin of this receptor is a human patient who received an intestinal transplant, so some T cells may come from the graft donor. This specimen consisted of PBMCs, obtained 26 days after transplant.

The CDR3 loop reads CASRGLGGEQFF. In DNA, the CDR3 is TGTGCCAGCAGGGGGCTTGGTGGTGAGCAGTTCTTC. This chain joins TRBV28 and TRBJ2-1; a weak D match, TRBD1 (5 bases). In germline, CDR1 is MDHEN, CDR2 SYDVKM. V lost 6 bases and J lost 9, with 12 bases in between. The CDR3 totals 12 residues.